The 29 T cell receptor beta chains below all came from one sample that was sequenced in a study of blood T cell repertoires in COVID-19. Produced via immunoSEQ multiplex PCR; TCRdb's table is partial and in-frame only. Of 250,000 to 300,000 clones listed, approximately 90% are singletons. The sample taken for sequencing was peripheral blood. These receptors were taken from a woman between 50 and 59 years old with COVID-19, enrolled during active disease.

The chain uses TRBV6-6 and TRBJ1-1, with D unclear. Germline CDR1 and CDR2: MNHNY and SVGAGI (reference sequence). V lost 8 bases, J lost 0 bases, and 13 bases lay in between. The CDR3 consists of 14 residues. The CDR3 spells CASLKEDMNTEAFF. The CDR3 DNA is TGTGCCAGCTTGAAAGAGGATATGAACACTGAAGCTTTCTTT.

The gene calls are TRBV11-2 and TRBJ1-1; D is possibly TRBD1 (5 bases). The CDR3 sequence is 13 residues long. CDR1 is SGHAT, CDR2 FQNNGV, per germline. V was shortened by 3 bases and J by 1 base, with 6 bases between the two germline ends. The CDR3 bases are TGTGCCAGCAGCTTTCAGGGGAACACTGAAGCTTTCTTT. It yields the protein CASSFQGNTEAFF. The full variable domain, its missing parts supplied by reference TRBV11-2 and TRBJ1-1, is EAGVAQSPRYKIIEKRQSVAFWCNPISGHATLYWYQQILGQGPKLLIQFQNNGVVDDSQLPKDRFSAERLKGVDSTLKIQPAKLEDSAVYLCASSFQGNTEAFFGQGTRLTVV.

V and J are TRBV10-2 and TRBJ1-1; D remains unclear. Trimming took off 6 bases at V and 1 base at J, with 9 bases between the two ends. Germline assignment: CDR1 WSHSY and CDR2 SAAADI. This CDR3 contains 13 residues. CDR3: CASRLTANTEAFF. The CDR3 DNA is TGCGCCAGCAGGCTAACAGCGAACACTGAAGCTTTCTTT.

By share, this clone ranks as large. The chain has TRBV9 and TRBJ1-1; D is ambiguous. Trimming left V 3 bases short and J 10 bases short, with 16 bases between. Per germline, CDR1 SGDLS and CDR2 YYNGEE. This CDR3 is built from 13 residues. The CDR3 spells CASSASGSQLAFF. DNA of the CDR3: TGTGCCAGCAGCGCCTCCGGGTCGCAGCTAGCTTTCTTT.

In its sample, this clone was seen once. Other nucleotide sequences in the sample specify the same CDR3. DNA for the CDR3: TGTGCCAGCAGCTTAGTAGGACAGCAGAGCTCTGGAAACACCATATATTTT. It encodes CASSLVGQQSSGNTIYF. J is TRBJ1-3 and V is TRBV7-8; D might be TRBD1 (6 bases). V dropped 1 base and J dropped 0 bases, with 13 bases sitting between them. Germline V gene lookup returns CDR1 SGHVS and CDR2 FQNEAQ. The CDR3 is made up of 17 amino acids. Full variable domain (outside the CDR3, taken from reference TRBV7-8 and TRBJ1-3): GAGVSQSPRYKVAKRGQDVALRCDPISGHVSLFWYQQALGQGPEFLTYFQNEAQLDKSGLPSDRFFAERPEGSVSTLKIQRTQQEDSAVYLCASSLVGQQSSGNTIYFGEGSWLTVV.

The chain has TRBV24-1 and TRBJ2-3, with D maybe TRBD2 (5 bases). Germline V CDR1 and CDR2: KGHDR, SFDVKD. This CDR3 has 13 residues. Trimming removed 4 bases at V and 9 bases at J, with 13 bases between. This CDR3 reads CATSELLSATQYF. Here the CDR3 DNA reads TGTGCCACCAGTGAACTACTTAGCGCGACGCAGTATTTT.

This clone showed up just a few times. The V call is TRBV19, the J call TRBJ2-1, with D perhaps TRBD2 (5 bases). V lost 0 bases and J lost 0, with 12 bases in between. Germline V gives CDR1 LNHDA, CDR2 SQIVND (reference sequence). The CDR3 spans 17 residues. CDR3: CASSIDQRRSSYNEQFF. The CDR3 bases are TGTGCCAGTAGTATAGATCAGCGGAGGAGCTCCTACAATGAGCAGTTCTTC.

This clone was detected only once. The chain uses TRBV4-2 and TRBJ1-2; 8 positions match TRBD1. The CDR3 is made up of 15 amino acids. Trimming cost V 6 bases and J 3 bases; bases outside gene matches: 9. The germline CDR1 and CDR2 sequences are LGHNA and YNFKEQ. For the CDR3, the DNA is TGTGCCAGCAGTCCTAATGGACAGGGCCACTATGGCTACACCTTC. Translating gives CASSPNGQGHYGYTF.

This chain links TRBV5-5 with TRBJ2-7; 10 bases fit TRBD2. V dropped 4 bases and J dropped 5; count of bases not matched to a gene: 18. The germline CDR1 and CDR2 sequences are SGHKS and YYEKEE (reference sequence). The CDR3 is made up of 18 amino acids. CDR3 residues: CASSPPGLAGAGTDEQYF. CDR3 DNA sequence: TGTGCCAGCAGCCCCCCTGGGCTAGCGGGAGCCGGGACGGACGAGCAGTACTTC.

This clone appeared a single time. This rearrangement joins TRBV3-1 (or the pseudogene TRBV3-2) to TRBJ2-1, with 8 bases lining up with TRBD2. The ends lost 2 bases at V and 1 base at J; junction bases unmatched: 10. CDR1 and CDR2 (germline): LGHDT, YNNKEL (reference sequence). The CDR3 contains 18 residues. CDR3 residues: CASSQNPAGVPSYNEQFF. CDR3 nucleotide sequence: TGTGCCAGCAGCCAAAACCCAGCGGGAGTCCCATCCTACAATGAGCAGTTCTTC.

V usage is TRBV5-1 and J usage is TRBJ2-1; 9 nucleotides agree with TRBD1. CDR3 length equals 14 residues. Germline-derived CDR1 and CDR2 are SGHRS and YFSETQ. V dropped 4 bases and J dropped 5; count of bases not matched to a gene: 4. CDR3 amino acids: CASSIQGANNEQFF. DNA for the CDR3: TGCGCCAGCAGCATACAGGGGGCGAACAATGAGCAGTTCTTC.

The chain's CDR3 is CSVVGTSGSLYEQYF. The CDR3, as DNA: TGCAGCGTTGTAGGGACTAGCGGGAGTTTATACGAGCAGTACTTC. This chain joins TRBV29-1 and TRBJ2-7, with TRBD2 identical over 14 bases. The germline V gene encodes CDR1 SQVTM and CDR2 ANQGSEA. The CDR3 consists of 15 residues. V lost 4 bases, J lost 4 bases, and 6 bases stayed unmatched.

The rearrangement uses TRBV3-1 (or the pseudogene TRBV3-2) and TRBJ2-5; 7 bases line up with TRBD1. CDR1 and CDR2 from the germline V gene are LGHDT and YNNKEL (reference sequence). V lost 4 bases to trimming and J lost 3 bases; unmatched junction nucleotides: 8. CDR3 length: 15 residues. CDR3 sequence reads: CASSLRTGDEETQYF. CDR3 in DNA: TGTGCCAGCAGCCTCCGAACAGGGGATGAAGAGACCCAGTACTTC.

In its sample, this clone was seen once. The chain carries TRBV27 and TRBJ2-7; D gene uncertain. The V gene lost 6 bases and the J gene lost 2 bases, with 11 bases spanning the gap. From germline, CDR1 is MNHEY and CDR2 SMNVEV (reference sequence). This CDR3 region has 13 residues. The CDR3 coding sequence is TGTGCCAGCAGGTTACTAAGTACCTACGAGCAGTACTTC. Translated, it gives CASRLLSTYEQYF.

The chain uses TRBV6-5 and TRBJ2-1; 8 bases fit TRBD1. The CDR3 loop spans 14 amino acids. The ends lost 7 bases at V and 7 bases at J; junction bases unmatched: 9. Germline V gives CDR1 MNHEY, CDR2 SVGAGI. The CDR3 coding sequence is TGTGCCAGCACCAGGGGGCTAGCGAATAATGAGCAGTTCTTC. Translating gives CASTRGLANNEQFF.

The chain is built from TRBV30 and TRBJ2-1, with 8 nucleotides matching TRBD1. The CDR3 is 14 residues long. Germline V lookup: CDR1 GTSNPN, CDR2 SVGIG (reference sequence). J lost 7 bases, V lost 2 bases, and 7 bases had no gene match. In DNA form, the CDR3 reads TGTGCCTGGAGTCTCTGGACAGGGAAAAATGAGCAGTTCTTC. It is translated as CAWSLWTGKNEQFF. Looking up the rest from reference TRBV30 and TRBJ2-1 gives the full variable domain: SQTIHQWPATLVQPVGSPLSLECTVEGTSNPNLYWYRQAAGRGLQLLFYSVGIGQISSEVPQNLSASRPQDRQFILSSKKLLLSDSGFYLCAWSLWTGKNEQFFGPGTRLTVL.

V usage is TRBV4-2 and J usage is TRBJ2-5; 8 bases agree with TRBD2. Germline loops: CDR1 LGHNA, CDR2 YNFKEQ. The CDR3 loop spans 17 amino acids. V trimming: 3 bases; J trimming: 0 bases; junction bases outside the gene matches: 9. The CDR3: CASSHGSGELYQETQYF. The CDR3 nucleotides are TGTGCCAGCAGCCACGGTAGCGGGGAGCTTTACCAAGAGACCCAGTACTTC.

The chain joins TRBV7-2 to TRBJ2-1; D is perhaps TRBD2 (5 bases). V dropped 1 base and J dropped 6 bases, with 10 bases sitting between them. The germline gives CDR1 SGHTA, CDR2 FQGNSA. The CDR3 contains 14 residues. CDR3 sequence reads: CASSLDGIINEQFF. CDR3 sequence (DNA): TGTGCCAGCAGCTTAGACGGGATTATCAATGAGCAGTTCTTC.

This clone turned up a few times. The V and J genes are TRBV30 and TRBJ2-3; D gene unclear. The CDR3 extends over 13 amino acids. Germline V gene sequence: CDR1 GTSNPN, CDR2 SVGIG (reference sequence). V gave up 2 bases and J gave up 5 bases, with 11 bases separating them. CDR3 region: CAWSLATRDTQYF. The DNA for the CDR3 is TGTGCCTGGAGTCTCGCGACACGAGATACGCAGTATTTT.

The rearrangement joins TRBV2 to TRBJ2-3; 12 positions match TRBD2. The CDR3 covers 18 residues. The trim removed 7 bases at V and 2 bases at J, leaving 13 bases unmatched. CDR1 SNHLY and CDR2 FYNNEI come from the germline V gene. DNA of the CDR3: TGTGCCAGCACCATGAGATCGGGACTAGCGGGTGACACAGATACGCAGTATTTT. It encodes CASTMRSGLAGDTDTQYF.

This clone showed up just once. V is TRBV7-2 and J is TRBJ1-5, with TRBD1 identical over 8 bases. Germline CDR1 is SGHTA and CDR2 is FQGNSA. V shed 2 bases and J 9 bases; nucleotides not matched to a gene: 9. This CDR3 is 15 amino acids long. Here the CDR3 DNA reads TGTGCCAGCAGCTTAAAACAGGGGGTGTTAGGGCCCCAGCATTTT. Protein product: CASSLKQGVLGPQHF.

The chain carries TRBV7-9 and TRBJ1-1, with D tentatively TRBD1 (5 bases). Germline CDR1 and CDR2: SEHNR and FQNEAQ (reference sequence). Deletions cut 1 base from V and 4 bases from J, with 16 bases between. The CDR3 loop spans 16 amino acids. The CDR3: CASSLEGLTVGTEAFF. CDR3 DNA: TGTGCCAGCAGCTTAGAAGGATTGACAGTAGGCACTGAAGCTTTCTTT.

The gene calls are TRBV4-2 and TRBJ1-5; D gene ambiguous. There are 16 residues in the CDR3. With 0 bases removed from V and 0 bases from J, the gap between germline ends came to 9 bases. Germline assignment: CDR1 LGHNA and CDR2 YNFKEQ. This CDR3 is CASSQDPGNSNQPQHF. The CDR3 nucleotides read TGTGCCAGCAGCCAAGACCCCGGGAATAGCAATCAGCCCCAGCATTTT.

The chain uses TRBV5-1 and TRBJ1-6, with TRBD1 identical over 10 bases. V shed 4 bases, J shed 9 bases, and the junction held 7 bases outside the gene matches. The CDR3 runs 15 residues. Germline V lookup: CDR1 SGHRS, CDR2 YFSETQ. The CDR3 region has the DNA TGCGCCAGCAGCCTAGGACAGGGGGGAAGTTCACCCCTCCACTTT. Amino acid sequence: CASSLGQGGSSPLHF.

The CDR3: CASSGLGANTGELFF. CDR3 in DNA: TGTGCCAGCAGCGGACTAGGGGCGAACACCGGGGAGCTGTTTTTT. V gene TRBV6-5 combines with J gene TRBJ2-2; the match to TRBD2 covers 7 bases. The V gene's germline CDR1 is MNHEY and CDR2 SVGAGI. Unmatched junction bases numbered 4, after V lost 6 bases and J lost 0 bases. This CDR3 is 15 amino acids long.

The CDR3 sequence: CASSIAPTGGYEQYF. Here the CDR3 DNA reads TGTGCCAGTAGTATAGCTCCGACAGGGGGCTACGAGCAGTACTTC. This chain joins TRBV19 and TRBJ2-7, with TRBD1 identical over 9 bases. Germline CDR1 reads LNHDA; CDR2 reads SQIVND (reference sequence). The CDR3 spans 15 residues. The J segment lost 3 bases and the V segment lost 1 base, leaving 4 bases of the junction unmatched. Supplemented by reference TRBV19 and TRBJ2-7, the full variable domain reads DGGITQSPKYLFRKEGQNVTLSCEQNLNHDAMYWYRQDPGQGLRLIYYSQIVNDFQKGDIAEGYSVSREKKESFPLTVTSAQKNPTAFYLCASSIAPTGGYEQYFGPGTRLTVT.

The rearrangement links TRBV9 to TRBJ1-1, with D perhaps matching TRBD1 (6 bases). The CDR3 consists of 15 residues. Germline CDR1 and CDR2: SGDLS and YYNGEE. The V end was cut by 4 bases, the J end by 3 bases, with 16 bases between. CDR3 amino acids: CASSFLQGGDTEAFF. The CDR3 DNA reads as TGTGCCAGCAGCTTCCTACAGGGTGGAGACACTGAAGCTTTCTTT.

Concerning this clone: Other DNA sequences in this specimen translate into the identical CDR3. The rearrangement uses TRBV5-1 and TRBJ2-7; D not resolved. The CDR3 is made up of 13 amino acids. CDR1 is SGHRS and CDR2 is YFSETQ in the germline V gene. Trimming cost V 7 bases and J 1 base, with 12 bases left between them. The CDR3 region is CASSPTGSYEQYF. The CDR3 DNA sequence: TGCGCCAGCTCCCCGACTGGTTCCTACGAGCAGTACTTC.

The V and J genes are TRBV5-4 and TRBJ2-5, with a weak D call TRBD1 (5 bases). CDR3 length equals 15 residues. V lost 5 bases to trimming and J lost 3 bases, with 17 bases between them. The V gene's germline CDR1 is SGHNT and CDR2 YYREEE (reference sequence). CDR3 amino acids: CASRRLREGKETQYF. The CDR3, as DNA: TGTGCCAGCAGGAGACTCAGGGAAGGAAAAGAGACCCAGTACTTC.